One sample yielded the 32 T cell receptor beta chains listed below, sequenced in a study of vaccination effects on CD4 cells after COVID-19. Expansion with viral peptide pools was applied to antigen-specific CD4+ T cells by the ViraFEST assay prior to sequencing. The culture ran for about eleven days before CD4+ T cells were isolated. Documented for the person is a PCR-confirmed SARS-CoV-2 infection occurring between March and December 2020. Their recognized antigens are unknown. TCRdb's copy holds only in-frame clones and misses some; the assay was immunoSEQ multiplex PCR. The table shows roughly 25,000 clones, with about three quarters occurring only once. The sample consisted of CD4+ T cells from PBMCs cultured with HCoV-NL63 spike peptides, taken before COVID-19 vaccination. The receptors come from a human donor who had a prior SARS-CoV-2 infection.

This clone came up once. CDR3 DNA: TGTGCCTGGAGTACTTCGAGGGATCTCTACAATGAGCAGTTCTTC. Translating gives CAWSTSRDLYNEQFF. The J gene is TRBJ2-1, the V gene TRBV30, with a possible D match to TRBD2 (5 bases). This CDR3 spans 15 amino acids. V gave up 2 bases and J gave up 3 bases, with 14 bases separating them. The germline CDR1 and CDR2 sequences are GTSNPN and SVGIG (reference sequence). The full variable domain, with the rest looked up from reference TRBV30 and TRBJ2-1, is SQTIHQWPATLVQPVGSPLSLECTVEGTSNPNLYWYRQAAGRGLQLLFYSVGIGQISSEVPQNLSASRPQDRQFILSSKKLLLSDSGFYLCAWSTSRDLYNEQFFGPGTRLTVL.

The chain links TRBV5-5 to TRBJ1-2; D possibly corresponds to TRBD1 (5 bases). Germline CDR1 SGHKS, CDR2 YYEKEE (reference sequence). The V gene lost 1 base and the J gene lost 5 bases, with 12 bases spanning the gap. The CDR3 has 14 amino acids. CDR3 amino acids: CASSLPREYYGYTF. CDR3 coding DNA: TGTGCCAGCAGCTTGCCCAGGGAATATTATGGCTACACCTTC.

The rearrangement joins TRBV4-3 to TRBJ2-5; D is uncertain. The V end lost 0 bases, the J end lost 2 bases, and 7 bases lay between the germline ends. In germline, CDR1 is LGHNA, CDR2 YSLEER. The CDR3 sequence is 14 residues long. CDR3 loop: CASSQDQEQETQYF. The CDR3 DNA reads as TGCGCCAGCAGCCAAGACCAGGAGCAAGAGACCCAGTACTTC.

V and J are TRBV5-1 and TRBJ2-5; TRBD2 matches 7 bases. V was pared by 6 bases and J by 4 bases, with 6 bases of the junction left unmatched. The CDR3 covers 13 residues. Germline V gives CDR1 SGHRS, CDR2 YFSETQ. The CDR3 here is CASTPWEGETQYF. The CDR3 DNA reads as TGCGCCAGCACCCCCTGGGAGGGAGAGACCCAGTACTTC.

This chain links TRBV7-9 with TRBJ1-4; D is perhaps TRBD1 (6 bases). There are 17 residues in the CDR3. CDR1 and CDR2 (germline): SEHNR, FQNEAQ (reference sequence). With 5 bases removed from V and 1 base from J, the gap between germline ends came to 17 bases. The CDR3 DNA is TGTGCCAGCAGCCCAGAGCGGGGGCGGAAAACTAATGAAAAACTGTTTTTT. The encoded protein is CASSPERGRKTNEKLFF.

This chain links TRBV18 with TRBJ2-7; no clear D. Trimming took 2 bases from V and 2 from J, leaving 7 bases between them. Germline V gives CDR1 KGHSH, CDR2 LQKENI. The CDR3 covers 13 residues. CDR3 region: CASSPALTYEQYF. For the CDR3, the DNA is TGTGCCAGCTCACCAGCTCTAACCTACGAGCAGTACTTC. The full variable domain, its missing parts supplied by reference TRBV18 and TRBJ2-7, is NAGVMQNPRHLVRRRGQEARLRCSPMKGHSHVYWYRQLPEEGLKFMVYLQKENIIDESGMPKERFSAEFPKEGPSILRIQQVVRGDSAAYFCASSPALTYEQYFGPGTRLTVT.

This chain links TRBV6-5 with TRBJ2-1, with TRBD2 matching 11 bases. V lost 10 bases and J lost 8; bases outside the gene matches: 13. CDR1 MNHEY and CDR2 SVGAGI come from the germline V gene. CDR3 length: 15 amino acids. CDR3 sequence: CATGEIAGGPYEQFF. CDR3 nucleotide sequence: TGTGCCACCGGGGAAATAGCGGGGGGGCCATATGAGCAGTTCTTC.

The chain uses TRBV5-6 and TRBJ1-1; 9 positions match TRBD1. V gave up 4 bases and J gave up 3 bases; unmatched junction bases: 7. The germline V gene encodes CDR1 SGHDT and CDR2 YYEEEE. The CDR3 length is 15 residues. DNA of the CDR3: TGTGCCAGCAGCCTAGCCGGGACAGGGTACACTGAAGCTTTCTTT. Protein: CASSLAGTGYTEAFF.

The chain has TRBV4-3 and TRBJ2-3; 9 bases are a match to TRBD2. The germline gives CDR1 LGHNA, CDR2 YSLEER. The CDR3 is made up of 18 amino acids. J was trimmed by 3 bases and V by 0 bases; bases with no gene match: 10. CDR3: CASSQDRSSGRGTDTQYF. The DNA of the CDR3 is TGCGCCAGCAGCCAAGATCGGAGTAGCGGGAGAGGTACAGATACGCAGTATTTT.

The rearrangement links TRBV7-2 to TRBJ2-1; D may be TRBD1 or TRBD2 (5 bases each). The V end was cut by 6 bases, the J end by 4 bases, with 16 bases between. CDR3 size: 15 residues. Germline CDR1 reads SGHTA; CDR2 reads FQGNSA. CDR3 residues: CASRRPGPKYNEQFF. As DNA, the CDR3 is TGTGCCAGCAGACGCCCGGGACCAAAATACAATGAGCAGTTCTTC.

The gene calls are TRBV18 and TRBJ2-7; 7 bases line up with TRBD2. Germline CDR1 is KGHSH and CDR2 is LQKENI. The V gene end was trimmed by 3 bases and the J gene end by 2 bases; junction bases not matched to a gene: 7. The CDR3 contains 15 residues. DNA of the CDR3: TGTGCCAGCTCACCGGGAGGGGACGTTACCTACGAGCAGTACTTC. This translates into CASSPGGDVTYEQYF.

This clone was seen more than once but under ten times. The rearrangement links TRBV3-1 (or the pseudogene TRBV3-2) to TRBJ2-7, with TRBD2 as a possible D gene (5 bases). Germline CDR1 is LGHDT and CDR2 is YNNKEL (reference sequence). V was shortened by 1 base and J by 5 bases, with 12 bases between the two germline ends. CDR3 length: 14 amino acids. The CDR3 region is CASSQGTFGNEQYF. Written as DNA, the CDR3 is TGTGCCAGCAGCCAAGGGACTTTCGGAAACGAGCAGTACTTC.

This clone was found a few times. The V call is TRBV5-1, the J call TRBJ1-2; D is uncertain. CDR3 size: 13 residues. V lost 4 bases to trimming and J lost 8 bases, with 15 bases between them. Germline CDR1 reads SGHRS; CDR2 reads YFSETQ. The CDR3: CASSLGSARGYTF. The CDR3 DNA sequence: TGCGCCAGCAGCCTCGGGTCCGCTCGGGGCTACACCTTC.

V and J are TRBV11-2 and TRBJ2-1; 10 bases are shared with TRBD2. The V gene's germline CDR1 is SGHAT and CDR2 FQNNGV. The CDR3 runs to 16 residues. V lost 3 bases and J lost 7; bases outside the gene matches: 9. CDR3 bases: TGTGCCAGCAGCTTGCCTAGCGGGAGTTGGAAAAATGAGCAGTTCTTC. Protein product: CASSLPSGSWKNEQFF.

The rearrangement uses TRBV5-1 and TRBJ1-2; 7 nucleotides align to TRBD1. The CDR3 runs 13 residues. Trimming at V came to 3 bases and at J to 10 bases, leaving 9 bases not matched to a gene. Germline CDR1 SGHRS, CDR2 YFSETQ. CDR3: CASSWSGTDAYTF. CDR3 in DNA: TGCGCCAGCAGCTGGTCCGGGACAGATGCCTACACCTTC.

V and J are TRBV5-1 and TRBJ2-2; D call uncertain. Trimming cost V 0 bases and J 0 bases, with 6 bases left between them. CDR1 is SGHRS and CDR2 is YFSETQ in the germline V gene. The CDR3 runs to 15 residues. The DNA for the CDR3 is TGCGCCAGCAGCTTGGTGGGGACGAACACCGGGGAGCTGTTTTTT. As protein: CASSLVGTNTGELFF.

V and J are TRBV4-1 and TRBJ1-1; D not certain. This CDR3 is 17 amino acids long. V gave up 4 bases and J gave up 9 bases, with 27 bases separating them. CDR1 and CDR2 (germline): MGHRA, YSYEKL. CDR3 bases: TGCGCCAGCAGCCCCTTGGGATTTTCTCGACGAACACTGAAAGCTTTCTTT. Translating it yields CASSPLGFSRRTLKAFF.

J is TRBJ2-2 and V is TRBV7-9; D is ambiguous. The CDR3 loop spans 12 amino acids. The ends were cut back, 5 bases at V and 8 bases at J, with 9 bases in the middle. The germline V gene encodes CDR1 SEHNR and CDR2 FQNEAQ (reference sequence). This chain's CDR3 is CASSLPWGELFF. The CDR3, as DNA: TGTGCCAGCAGCCTACCCTGGGGGGAGCTGTTTTTT. Using reference TRBV7-9 and TRBJ2-2 for the parts outside the CDR3, the full variable domain is DTGVSQNPRHKITKRGQNVTFRCDPISEHNRLYWYRQTLGQGPEFLTYFQNEAQLEKSRLLSDRFSAERPKGSFSTLEIQRTEQGDSAMYLCASSLPWGELFFGEGSRLTVL.

This clone was seen a few times. V gene TRBV18 combines with J gene TRBJ2-2; 7 bases map to TRBD2. Germline assignment: CDR1 KGHSH and CDR2 LQKENI. V was clipped by 2 bases and J by 4 bases; unmatched bases: 1. There are 14 residues in the CDR3. The CDR3 DNA follows: TGTGCCAGCTCACCAACGGGGGGCACCGGGGAGCTGTTTTTT. Its translation: CASSPTGGTGELFF. Filled out from reference TRBV18 and TRBJ2-2, the complete variable domain reads NAGVMQNPRHLVRRRGQEARLRCSPMKGHSHVYWYRQLPEEGLKFMVYLQKENIIDESGMPKERFSAEFPKEGPSILRIQQVVRGDSAAYFCASSPTGGTGELFFGEGSRLTVL.

The V and J genes are TRBV3-1 (or the pseudogene TRBV3-2) and TRBJ1-2; D is unclear. The CDR3 runs to 15 residues. V was cut by 0 bases and J by 2 bases, with 10 bases left in between. Germline V gene data show CDR1 as LGHDT and CDR2 as YNNKEL (reference sequence). The chain's CDR3 is CASSQDWQANYGYTF. The CDR3 DNA follows: TGTGCCAGCAGCCAAGACTGGCAAGCAAACTATGGCTACACCTTC.

The chain employs TRBV24-1 and TRBJ2-3, with D uncertain. Per the germline V gene, CDR1 is KGHDR and CDR2 is SFDVKD. The CDR3 consists of 13 residues. With 5 bases removed from V and 2 bases from J, the gap between germline ends came to 7 bases. The CDR3 DNA sequence: TGTGCCACCAGTGTACAGCCCACAGATACGCAGTATTTT. The encoded protein is CATSVQPTDTQYF.

This chain links TRBV20-1 with TRBJ2-1, with a weak D call TRBD2 (5 bases). Germline V lookup: CDR1 DFQATT, CDR2 SNEGSKA (reference sequence). CDR3 length equals 14 residues. Trimming took off 3 bases at V and 1 base at J, with 10 bases between the two ends. The CDR3 sequence is CSASLASSYNEQFF. The CDR3 DNA sequence: TGCAGTGCTAGTTTAGCGAGTTCCTACAATGAGCAGTTCTTC.

The chain joins TRBV4-1 to TRBJ1-2, with 8 nucleotides matching TRBD1. This CDR3 contains 18 residues. CDR1 is MGHRA, CDR2 YSYEKL, per germline. V shed 3 bases and J 2 bases; nucleotides not matched to a gene: 14. CDR3 region: CASSQTLKKDRGNYGYTF. CDR3 DNA: TGCGCCAGCAGCCAGACCCTAAAAAAAGACAGGGGAAACTATGGCTACACCTTC.

The chain has TRBV7-3 and TRBJ2-2, with 7 bases lining up with TRBD2. The CDR3 is made up of 18 amino acids. The V gene end was trimmed by 1 base and the J gene end by 5 bases; junction bases not matched to a gene: 13. Germline CDR1 reads SGHTA; CDR2 reads FQGTGA. The CDR3 is CASSLNGASGEPTGELFF. The CDR3 DNA follows: TGTGCCAGCAGCTTAAACGGGGCGAGCGGGGAACCTACCGGGGAGCTGTTTTTT.

The sample holds a few counts of this clone. Here the CDR3 reads CASSPAATGPNTGELFF. The CDR3 region has the DNA TGTGCCAGCAGCCCCGCCGCGACGGGCCCGAACACCGGGGAGCTGTTTTTT. The chain carries TRBV7-3 and TRBJ2-2; D gene unclear. Trimming removed 5 bases at V and 0 bases at J, with 16 bases between. This CDR3 region has 17 residues. Germline lookup yields CDR1 SGHTA and CDR2 FQGTGA.

The V gene is TRBV5-1, the J gene TRBJ1-4, with TRBD1 matching over 8 bases. This CDR3 is 14 amino acids long. The V segment lost 0 bases and the J segment 8 bases; nucleotides outside the gene matches: 3. The germline gives CDR1 SGHRS, CDR2 YFSETQ. CDR3 in amino acids: CASSLGSGGEKLFF. CDR3 coding DNA: TGCGCCAGCAGCTTGGGGTCAGGGGGCGAAAAACTGTTTTTT.

V gene TRBV15 combines with J gene TRBJ2-7; D not certain. Germline V gives CDR1 LNHNV, CDR2 YYDKDF (reference sequence). This CDR3 has 16 amino acids. Trimming stripped 1 base from V and 0 bases from J, with 13 bases between. The CDR3 DNA reads TGTGCCACCAGCAGAGTCGGCAGCGCGGTCTCCTACGAGCAGTACTTC. This translates into CATSRVGSAVSYEQYF.

This clone was observed a handful of times. This chain links TRBV6-5 with TRBJ1-2, with D possibly TRBD1 on 6 matching bases. The CDR3 contains 14 residues. Germline-derived CDR1 and CDR2 are MNHEY and SVGAGI. Trimming stripped 8 bases from V and 2 bases from J, with 15 bases between. CDR3 protein: CASGKGTGNYGYTF. The DNA of the CDR3 is TGTGCCAGCGGGAAAGGTACAGGGAACTATGGCTACACCTTC.

The V and J genes are TRBV30 and TRBJ2-1, with 10 nucleotides matching TRBD2. CDR3 size: 15 residues. The trim removed 0 bases at V and 5 bases at J, leaving 4 bases unmatched. The V gene's germline CDR1 is GTSNPN and CDR2 SVGIG (reference sequence). CDR3 nucleotides: TGTGCCTGGAGTGTTGGACTAGCGGTAAACAATGAGCAGTTCTTC. Translating it yields CAWSVGLAVNNEQFF.

CDR3 sequence (DNA): TGTGCCAGCTTATCCGGGCTCACAGATACGCAGTATTTT. Its protein is CASLSGLTDTQYF. The rearrangement joins TRBV2 to TRBJ2-3; D remains unclear. This CDR3 contains 13 residues. V lost 8 bases and J 2 bases, leaving 11 bases between the germline ends. Germline V gene data show CDR1 as SNHLY and CDR2 as FYNNEI.

The chain is built from TRBV4-3 and TRBJ2-5; possibly TRBD1 for D (6 bases). CDR3 length equals 16 residues. Germline-derived CDR1 and CDR2 are LGHNA and YSLEER. V gave up 2 bases and J gave up 1 base, with 14 bases separating them. The CDR3 reads CASSQRTGSPQETQYF. Written as DNA, the CDR3 is TGCGCCAGCAGCCAAAGAACAGGGAGCCCCCAAGAGACCCAGTACTTC.

The chain couples TRBV24-1 to TRBJ2-3, with 7 bases matching TRBD2. The CDR3 sequence is 14 residues long. The germline gives CDR1 KGHDR, CDR2 SFDVKD. V was clipped by 9 bases and J by 5 bases; unmatched bases: 10. CDR3 DNA sequence: TGTGCCACCTCGGGGGAGGGCCCAGGAGATACGCAGTATTTT. Translation: CATSGEGPGDTQYF.